The text below deals with one T cell receptor (beta chain). The antigen remains undetermined. A much larger clone sits a single nucleotide away, making a read error possible. Sampling of bone marrow took place during active disease in every patient. The CDR3 sequence is 14 residues long. V was pared by 11 bases and J by 2 bases, with 18 bases between. This sample is drawn from a study of read filtering for tumor transcriptome and immune sequencing. Overall study context: Among patients, some 17 were male and 14 female, aged roughly 45 to 80 (mean roughly 63). By R-ISS, stages I, II and III held about 8, 15 and 7 patients.

Whole-study results and caveats: IR-seq captured clonotypes deeper and more reliably than RNA-seq.

This library used around 400 ng RNA and molecular barcoded adaptors spanning alpha/delta and beta/gamma chains. TCRdb reprocessed the reads with MiXCR, giving one entry per CDR3 protein. This repertoire shows approximately 38,000 distinct CDR3 sequences, roughly 13% found once; its top ten account for 25% to 30%. The chain combines TRBV12-3 or TRBV12-4 with TRBJ1-1; tentatively, D is TRBD1 (6 bases). The sequence derives from a donor at least 40 years old with multiple myeloma. Material for sequencing was a population of CD138-negative cells sorted from bone marrow. CDR3 protein: CAGTPRGGNTEAFF. The CDR3 DNA is TGTGCCGGCACCCCTCGAGGGGGAAACACTGAAGCTTTCTTT.